The 9 T cell receptor beta chains listed next were all sequenced from one sample in a study of blood T cell repertoires in COVID-19. The repertoire was sequenced with immunoSEQ multiplex PCR; TCRdb's copy has only in-frame clones and lacks some. The sample contains approximately 120,000 clones, 80% of which appear only once. Sequenced sample: peripheral blood. The receptors shown here come from a human donor in a cohort sampled during active or convalescent COVID-19.

There are many counts of this clone. The sample carries other DNA sequences with the same CDR3. The genes are TRBV3-1 (or the pseudogene TRBV3-2) and TRBJ1-1; D is possibly TRBD1 (6 bases). Trimming cost V 9 bases and J 4 bases, with 9 bases left between them. The germline gives CDR1 LGHDT, CDR2 YNNKEL (reference sequence). The CDR3 sequence is 11 residues long. The CDR3, as DNA: TGTGCCAGTAGAGGGGGCACTGAAGCTTTCTTT. Amino acids: CASRGGTEAFF.

As regards this clone: Mismatch with germline at one junction end may stem from a read error. The V gene is TRBV20-1, the J gene TRBJ2-1, with D perhaps matching TRBD1 (5 bases). Germline V gives CDR1 DFQATT, CDR2 SNEGSKA (reference sequence). This CDR3 region has 9 residues. The CDR3 coding sequence is TGCAGTGCCTTGGGGCTAGACGTCTTC. Its translation is CSALGLDVF.

The rearrangement joins TRBV2 to TRBJ2-7; D possibly corresponds to TRBD2 (5 bases). The length of the CDR3 is 12 residues. The germline CDR1 and CDR2 sequences are SNHLY and FYNNEI. Trimming cost V 6 bases and J 0 bases, with 6 bases left between them. The CDR3 DNA sequence: TGTGCCAGCAGGGGGAGCTCCTACGAGCAGTACTTC. As protein: CASRGSSYEQYF.

The J gene is TRBJ1-4, the V gene TRBV6-2 or TRBV6-3; TRBD1 aligns across 7 bases. V gave up 0 bases and J gave up 0 bases; unmatched junction bases: 4. The CDR3 is made up of 17 amino acids. The germline V gene has CDR1 MNHEY and CDR2 SVGEGT. CDR3 coding DNA: TGTGCCAGCAGTTACTCGGATGACAGGGCAACTAATGAAAAACTGTTTTTT. It translates to CASSYSDDRATNEKLFF.

This chain links TRBV11-2 with TRBJ1-4, with a possible D match to TRBD1 (5 bases). The V end was cut by 5 bases, the J end by 0 bases, with 13 bases between. Per germline, CDR1 SGHAT and CDR2 FQNNGV. This CDR3 spans 16 amino acids. The CDR3 here is CASSKIVGATNEKLFF. The CDR3 region has the DNA TGTGCCAGCAGCAAAATCGTAGGGGCAACTAATGAAAAACTGTTTTTT.

The chain couples TRBV6-1 to TRBJ1-1; a weak D match, TRBD1 (5 bases). V was clipped by 3 bases and J by 3 bases, with 11 bases between them. Germline assignment: CDR1 MNHNS and CDR2 SASEGT. The CDR3 has 14 residues. The chain's CDR3 is CASSDRAFHTEAFF. CDR3 sequence (DNA): TGTGCCAGCAGTGACAGGGCTTTCCACACTGAAGCTTTCTTT.

The chain links TRBV7-3 to TRBJ1-1; D is undetermined. Germline V gene lookup returns CDR1 SGHTA and CDR2 FQGTGA. The V gene lost 5 bases and the J gene lost 0 bases, with 7 bases spanning the gap. The CDR3 runs 13 residues. The CDR3 sequence: CASSIQVNTEAFF. CDR3 nucleotide sequence: TGTGCCAGCAGCATCCAGGTGAACACTGAAGCTTTCTTT.

This chain links TRBV19 with TRBJ1-2, with 8 bases that match TRBD1. The V and J ends lost 3 bases and 8 bases, in that order; junction bases with no gene match: 5. Germline V gives CDR1 LNHDA, CDR2 SQIVND (reference sequence). The CDR3 extends over 13 amino acids. CDR3 amino acids: CASSIQGAVGYTF. DNA of the CDR3: TGTGCCAGTAGTATCCAGGGGGCCGTCGGCTACACCTTC.

The chain is built from TRBV5-1 and TRBJ1-1; perhaps TRBD1 as D (6 bases). Trimming cost V 2 bases and J 2 bases, with 13 bases left between them. The germline gives CDR1 SGHRS, CDR2 YFSETQ. CDR3 length: 15 amino acids. DNA of the CDR3: TGCGCCAGCAGCTTACCCGGGACAACCAACACTGAAGCTTTCTTT. Translating it yields CASSLPGTTNTEAFF.